This entry lists 3 T cell receptor beta chains sequenced from one sample in a study of cytomegalovirus exposure and HLA in healthy donors (dated by TCRdb to 2015 to 2018). Library creation used the immunoSEQ multiplex PCR assay. The multiplex PCR relied on a mix of 60 forward primers for TCR Vbeta segments and 13 reverse primers for TCR Jbeta segments. Drawn from immuneACCESS, this table holds only the in-frame rearrangements with V and J called that TCRdb kept. Clones are partly lost; checked studies trace under half to an unresolved V gene and leave the rest unexplained. The sample table on file contains 100,000 to 150,000 clones. About 2.2% of the sample is in the top ten clones. Specimen: PBMCs. These receptors were obtained from a man in his forties in good health and CMV-seronegative.

This chain joins TRBV11-2 and TRBJ1-5, with a tentative D call TRBD1 (5 bases). Per germline, CDR1 SGHAT and CDR2 FQNNGV. The CDR3 totals 14 residues. V was shortened by 1 base and J by 4 bases, with 8 bases between the two germline ends. DNA for the CDR3: TGTGCCAGCAGCTTAGGACAGACTAATCAGCCCCAGCATTTT. Protein: CASSLGQTNQPQHF.

J is TRBJ2-2 and V is TRBV18; D uncertain. The germline V and J ends were trimmed by 1 base and 6 bases, with 15 bases remaining between them. The CDR3 is 16 amino acids. Germline V CDR1 and CDR2: KGHSH, LQKENI. The CDR3, as DNA: TGTGCCAGCTCACCACGGCCGTCGTATACCTCCGGGGAGCTGTTTTTT. This sequence encodes CASSPRPSYTSGELFF.

V and J are TRBV6-1 and TRBJ2-1; possibly TRBD2 for D (6 bases). From germline, CDR1 is MNHNS and CDR2 SASEGT. The CDR3 runs 15 residues. With 7 bases removed from V and 8 bases from J, the gap between germline ends came to 21 bases. The CDR3 is CASISAGGITDEQFF. CDR3 bases: TGTGCCAGCATTTCGGCTGGAGGGATTACTGATGAGCAGTTCTTC.